This TCR beta chain was captured in a study of patients and donors after allogeneic stem cell transplantation. The CDR3 contains 14 residues. From germline, CDR1 is LNHDA and CDR2 SQIVND (reference sequence). V lost 3 bases and J 1 base, leaving 8 bases between the germline ends. TCRdb reprocessed the RT-PCR reads with MiXCR, giving one entry per CDR3 protein. The repertoire includes about 410,000 distinct CDR3 sequences, approximately 16% of them detected once, and roughly 7.2% sits in the top ten. The chain uses TRBV19 and TRBJ2-3; D is perhaps TRBD1 (6 bases). This clonotype was sampled from a human donor who was either an allogeneic HSCT recipient or a stem cell or donor lymphocyte infusion donor (not recorded which). It is not recorded whose cells these are; they may come from a transplant donor. Sample: blood, either unsorted or a sorted T cell fraction (not recorded which). The CDR3 bases are TGTGCCAGTAGTATTGGGGGCGGCACAGATACGCAGTATTTT. Residues: CASSIGGGTDTQYF.